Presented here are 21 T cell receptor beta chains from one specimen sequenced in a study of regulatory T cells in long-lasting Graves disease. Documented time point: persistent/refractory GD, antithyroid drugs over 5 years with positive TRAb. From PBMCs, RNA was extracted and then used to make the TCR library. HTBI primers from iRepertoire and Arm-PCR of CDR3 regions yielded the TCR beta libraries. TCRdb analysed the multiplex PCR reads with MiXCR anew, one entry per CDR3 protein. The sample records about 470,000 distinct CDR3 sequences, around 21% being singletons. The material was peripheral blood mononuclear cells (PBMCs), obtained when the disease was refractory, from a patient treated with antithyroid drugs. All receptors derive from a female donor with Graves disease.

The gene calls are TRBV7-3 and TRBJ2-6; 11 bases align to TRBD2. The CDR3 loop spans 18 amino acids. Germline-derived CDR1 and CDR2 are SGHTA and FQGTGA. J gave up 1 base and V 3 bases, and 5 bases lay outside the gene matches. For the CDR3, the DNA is TGTGCCAGCAGCTTTCCGGGACTAGCGGATTCTGGGGCCAACGTCCTGACTTTC. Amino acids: CASSFPGLADSGANVLTF.

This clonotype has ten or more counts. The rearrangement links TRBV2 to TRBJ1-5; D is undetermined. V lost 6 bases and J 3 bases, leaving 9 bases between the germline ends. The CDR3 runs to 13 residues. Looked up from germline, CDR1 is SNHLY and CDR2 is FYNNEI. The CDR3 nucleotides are TGTGCCAGCAGGCGGCAGACCAATCAGCCCCAGCATTTT. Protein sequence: CASRRQTNQPQHF.

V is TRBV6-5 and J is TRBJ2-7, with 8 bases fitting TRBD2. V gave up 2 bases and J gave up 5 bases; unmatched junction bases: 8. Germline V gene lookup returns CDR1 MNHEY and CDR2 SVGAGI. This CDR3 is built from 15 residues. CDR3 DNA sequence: TGTGCCAGCAGTTACGGAGCGGGAGTGAGGAACGAGCAGTACTTC. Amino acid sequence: CASSYGAGVRNEQYF.

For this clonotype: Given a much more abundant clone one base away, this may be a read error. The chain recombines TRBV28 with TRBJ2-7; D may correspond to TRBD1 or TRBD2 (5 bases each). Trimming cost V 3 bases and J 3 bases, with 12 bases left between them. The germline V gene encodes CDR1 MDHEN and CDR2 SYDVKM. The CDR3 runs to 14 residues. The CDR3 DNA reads TGTGCCAGCAGTTTTGGGGGAGTTATCTACGAGCAGTACTTC. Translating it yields CASSFGGVIYEQYF.

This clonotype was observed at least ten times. The CDR3 loop reads CSAPRETQYF. CDR3 in DNA: TGCAGTGCCCCGCGAGAGACCCAGTACTTC. V usage is TRBV20-1 and J usage is TRBJ2-5, with no clear D. The germline V gene encodes CDR1 DFQATT and CDR2 SNEGSKA (reference sequence). This CDR3 comprises 10 residues. V gave up 6 bases and J gave up 4 bases, with 6 bases separating them.

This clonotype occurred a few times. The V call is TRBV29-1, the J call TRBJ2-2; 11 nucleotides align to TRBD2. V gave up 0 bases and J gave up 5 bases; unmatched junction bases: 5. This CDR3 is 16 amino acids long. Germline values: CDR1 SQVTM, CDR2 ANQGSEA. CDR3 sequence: CSVEDFSGGGTGELFF. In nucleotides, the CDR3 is TGCAGCGTTGAAGATTTTAGCGGGGGGGGGACCGGGGAGCTGTTTTTT.

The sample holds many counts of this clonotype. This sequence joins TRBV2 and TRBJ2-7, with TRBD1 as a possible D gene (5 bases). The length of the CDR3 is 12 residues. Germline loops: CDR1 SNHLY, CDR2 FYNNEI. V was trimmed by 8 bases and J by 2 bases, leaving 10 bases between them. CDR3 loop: CASDQGPYEQYF. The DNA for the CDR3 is TGTGCCAGCGATCAGGGTCCCTACGAGCAGTACTTC.

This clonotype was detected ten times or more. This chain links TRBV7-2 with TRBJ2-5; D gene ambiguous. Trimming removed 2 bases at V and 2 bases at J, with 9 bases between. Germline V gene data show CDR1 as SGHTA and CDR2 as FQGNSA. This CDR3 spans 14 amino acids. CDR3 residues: CASSLRTKQETQYF. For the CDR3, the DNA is TGTGCCAGCAGCTTACGGACGAAACAAGAGACCCAGTACTTC.

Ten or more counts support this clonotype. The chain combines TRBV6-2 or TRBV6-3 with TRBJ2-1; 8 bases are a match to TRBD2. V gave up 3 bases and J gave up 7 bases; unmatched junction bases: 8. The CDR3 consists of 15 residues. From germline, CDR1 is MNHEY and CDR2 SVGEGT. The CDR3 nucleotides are TGTGCCAGCAGTTATATTCGGGGGGGGCGAAATGAGCAGTTCTTC. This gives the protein CASSYIRGGRNEQFF.

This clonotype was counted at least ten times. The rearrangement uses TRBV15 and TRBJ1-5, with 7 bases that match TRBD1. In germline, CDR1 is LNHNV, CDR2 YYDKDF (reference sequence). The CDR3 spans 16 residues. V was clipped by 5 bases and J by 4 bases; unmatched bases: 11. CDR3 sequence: CATSSSTGSRNQPQHF. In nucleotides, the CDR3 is TGTGCCACCAGCTCCTCGACAGGGTCTCGGAATCAGCCCCAGCATTTT.

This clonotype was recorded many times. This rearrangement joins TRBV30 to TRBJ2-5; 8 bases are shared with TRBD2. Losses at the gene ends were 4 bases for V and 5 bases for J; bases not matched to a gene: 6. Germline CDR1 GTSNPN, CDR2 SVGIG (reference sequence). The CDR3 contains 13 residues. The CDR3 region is CAWTVSGSETQYF. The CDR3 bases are TGTGCCTGGACCGTAAGCGGGAGCGAGACCCAGTACTTC.

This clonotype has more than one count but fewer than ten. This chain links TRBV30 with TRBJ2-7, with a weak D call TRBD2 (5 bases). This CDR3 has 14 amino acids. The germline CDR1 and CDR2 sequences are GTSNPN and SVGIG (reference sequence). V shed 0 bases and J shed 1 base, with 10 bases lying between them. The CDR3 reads CAWSVEGYSYEQYF. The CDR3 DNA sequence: TGTGCCTGGAGTGTAGAGGGTTATTCCTACGAGCAGTACTTC.

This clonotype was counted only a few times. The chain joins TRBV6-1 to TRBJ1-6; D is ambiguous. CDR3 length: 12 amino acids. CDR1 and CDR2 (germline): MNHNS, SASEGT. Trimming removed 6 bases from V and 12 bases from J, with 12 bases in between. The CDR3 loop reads CASSPYNQPLHF. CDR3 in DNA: TGTGCCAGCAGCCCATATAACCAACCCCTCCACTTT.

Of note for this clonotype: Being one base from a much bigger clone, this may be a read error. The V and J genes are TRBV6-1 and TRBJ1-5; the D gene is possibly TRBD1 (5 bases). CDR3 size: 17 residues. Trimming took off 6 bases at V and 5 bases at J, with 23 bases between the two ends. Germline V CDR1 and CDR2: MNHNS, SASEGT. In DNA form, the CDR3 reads TGTGCCAGCAGAAGGGGTACAGGCCGTTGGCCCGATCAGCCCCAGCATTTT. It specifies CASRRGTGRWPDQPQHF.

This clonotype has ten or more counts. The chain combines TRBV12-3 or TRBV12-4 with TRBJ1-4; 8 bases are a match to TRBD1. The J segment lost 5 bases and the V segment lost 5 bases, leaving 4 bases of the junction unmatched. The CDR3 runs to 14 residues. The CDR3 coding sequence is TGTGCCAGCAGTCTGAGGACAGGGAATGAAAAACTGTTTTTT. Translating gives CASSLRTGNEKLFF.

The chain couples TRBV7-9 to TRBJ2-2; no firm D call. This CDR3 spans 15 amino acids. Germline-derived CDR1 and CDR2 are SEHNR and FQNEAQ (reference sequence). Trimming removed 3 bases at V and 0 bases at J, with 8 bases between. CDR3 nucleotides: TGTGCCAGCAGCTTCAGCAGGCCGAACACCGGGGAGCTGTTTTTT. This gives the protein CASSFSRPNTGELFF. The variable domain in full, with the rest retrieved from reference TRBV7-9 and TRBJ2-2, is DTGVSQNPRHKITKRGQNVTFRCDPISEHNRLYWYRQTLGQGPEFLTYFQNEAQLEKSRLLSDRFSAERPKGSFSTLEIQRTEQGDSAMYLCASSFSRPNTGELFFGEGSRLTVL.

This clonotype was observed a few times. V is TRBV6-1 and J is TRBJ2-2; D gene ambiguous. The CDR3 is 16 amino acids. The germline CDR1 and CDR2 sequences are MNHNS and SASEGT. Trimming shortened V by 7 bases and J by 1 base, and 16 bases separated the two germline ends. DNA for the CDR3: TGTGCCAGCACCCTACGACTGGCCCGGAACACCGGGGAGCTGTTTTTT. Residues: CASTLRLARNTGELFF.

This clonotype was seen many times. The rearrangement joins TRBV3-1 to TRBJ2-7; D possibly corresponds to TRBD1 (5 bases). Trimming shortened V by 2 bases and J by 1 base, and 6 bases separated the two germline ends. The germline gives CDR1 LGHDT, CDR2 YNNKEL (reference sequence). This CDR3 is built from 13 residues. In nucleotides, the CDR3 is TGTGCCAGCAGCCAACAGGGATCCTACGAGCAGTACTTC. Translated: CASSQQGSYEQYF.

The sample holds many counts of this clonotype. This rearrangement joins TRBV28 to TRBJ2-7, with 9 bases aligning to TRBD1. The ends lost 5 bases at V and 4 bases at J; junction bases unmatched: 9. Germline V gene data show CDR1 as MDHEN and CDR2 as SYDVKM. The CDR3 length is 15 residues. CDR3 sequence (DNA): TGTGCCAGCAGTACGGGACAGGGCAGTTATTACGAGCAGTACTTC. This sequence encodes CASSTGQGSYYEQYF.

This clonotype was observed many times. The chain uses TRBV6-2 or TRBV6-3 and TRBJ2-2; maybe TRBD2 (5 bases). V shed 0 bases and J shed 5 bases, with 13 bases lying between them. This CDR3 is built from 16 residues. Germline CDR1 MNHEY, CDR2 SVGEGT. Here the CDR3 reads CASSYSEWERTGELFF. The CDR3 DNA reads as TGTGCCAGCAGTTACTCTGAGTGGGAGAGAACCGGGGAGCTGTTTTTT.

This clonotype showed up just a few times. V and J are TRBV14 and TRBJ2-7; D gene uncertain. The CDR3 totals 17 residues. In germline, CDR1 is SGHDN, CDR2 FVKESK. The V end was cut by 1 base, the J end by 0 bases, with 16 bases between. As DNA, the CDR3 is TGTGCCAGCAGCCAAGCTACCGGGTTGCGGAGCTCCTACGAGCAGTACTTC. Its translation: CASSQATGLRSSYEQYF. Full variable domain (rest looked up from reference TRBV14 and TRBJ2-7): EAGVTQFPSHSVIEKGQTVTLRCDPISGHDNLYWYRRVMGKEIKFLLHFVKESKQDESGMPNNRFLAERTGGTYSTLKVQPAELEDSGVYFCASSQATGLRSSYEQYFGPGTRLTVT.